This TCR beta chain was captured by sequencing in a study of cytomegalovirus exposure and HLA in healthy donors. Findings and limits, study-wide: Presence/absence comparisons presumed near-even sequencing depth among donors. Later analysis identified about 18,000 TCR beta sequences associated with HLA alleles, using a false discovery rate threshold of 0.05. The later analysis indicated that the majority of CMV-associated TCR beta chains appeared HLA-restricted.

The primer mix had 60 Vbeta and 13 Jbeta primers. Clones were sequenced by immunoSEQ multiplex PCR, and TCRdb holds only the in-frame ones, with some missing. The table has approximately 210,000 clones, over 75% seen once. As regards this clone: Its antigen is undetermined.

J gave up 8 bases and V 6 bases, and 4 bases lay outside the gene matches. The CDR3 runs 11 residues. CDR1 and CDR2 from the germline V gene are DFQATT and SNEGSKA (reference sequence). J is TRBJ2-4 and V is TRBV20-1, with TRBD1 matching 7 bases. This sequence originates from a man between 18 and 29 years old in good health and CMV-seronegative. Sequencing input: PBMCs. The CDR3 coding sequence is TGCAGTGCCGACAGGGTGGACATTCAGTACTTC. As protein: CSADRVDIQYF.